The 3 T cell receptor beta chains below all came from one sample that was sequenced in a study of blood T cell repertoires in COVID-19 (dated by TCRdb to the early 2020s). Library preparation employed the immunoSEQ multiplex PCR assay. In TCRdb, the immuneACCESS table is reduced to in-frame sequences with V and J assigned. These tables do not hold every clone; where another copy was compared, an unresolved V gene accounts for under half, and the others remain unexplained. The sample includes about 240,000 clones, with approximately 78% observed a single time. The ten largest clones add up to under 8.5% of the sample. The source material was peripheral blood. The receptors were sampled from a woman older than 75 with COVID-19, enrolled during active disease.

V gene TRBV5-1 combines with J gene TRBJ2-2; TRBD1 aligns across 8 bases. The germline V gene has CDR1 SGHRS and CDR2 YFSETQ. The CDR3 consists of 15 residues. The J segment lost 3 bases and the V segment lost 4 bases, leaving 5 bases of the junction unmatched. The CDR3 is CASSRRGRDTGELFF. CDR3 sequence (DNA): TGCGCCAGCAGCCGCAGGGGGCGCGACACCGGGGAGCTGTTTTTT.

V and J are TRBV7-9 and TRBJ1-2; no clear D. Germline loops: CDR1 SEHNR, CDR2 FQNEAQ (reference sequence). V was clipped by 0 bases and J by 7 bases, with 6 bases between them. This CDR3 comprises 12 residues. The CDR3 loop reads CASSLAAGGYTF. DNA for the CDR3: TGTGCCAGCAGCTTAGCCGCGGGTGGCTACACCTTC.

The V call is TRBV2, the J call TRBJ1-3; a possible D gene is TRBD1 (6 bases). CDR1 SNHLY and CDR2 FYNNEI come from the germline V gene. With 9 bases removed from V and 2 bases from J, the gap between germline ends came to 11 bases. The length of the CDR3 is 13 residues. The CDR3 is CARQGRTGNTIYF. The CDR3 region has the DNA TGTGCCAGACAGGGAAGAACTGGAAACACCATATATTTT.